This entry is about one TCR beta chain. The data were obtained in a study of Graves' ophthalmopathy and Graves' hyperthyroidism. CDR3 regions of TCR beta were amplified from RNA transcripts. Second-round multiplex PCR followed a first-round RT-PCR using HTBI primers. TCRdb independently ran MiXCR on the multiplex PCR reads; one entry per CDR3 protein. The sample has about 660,000 distinct CDR3 sequences; about two fifths are singletons. Additional autoimmune diseases, uncontrolled infections, pregnancy or lactation disqualified patients. The receptor was derived from an adult man with Graves' ophthalmopathy. The source material was peripheral blood.

The CDR3 region is CASSSPAGAATYEQYF. The CDR3 DNA sequence: TGTGCCAGCAGTTCCCCCGCAGGGGCCGCTACCTACGAGCAGTACTTC. This sequence joins TRBV25-1 and TRBJ2-7; perhaps TRBD1 as D (6 bases). V dropped 5 bases and J dropped 2 bases, with 19 bases sitting between them. Per the germline V gene, CDR1 is MGHDK and CDR2 is SYGVNS. The CDR3 loop spans 16 amino acids.